The sequence of this TCR beta chain was determined in a study of PD-1 blockade in classical Hodgkin lymphoma. Notes on this clone: Its antigen is unknown.

General observations from the study: Significantly greater TCR diversity emerged by C4D1 in CD4+ cells but not CD8+ cells. Complete responders matched newly diagnosed patients in baseline diversity. When nivolumab was started under 1 year after ASCT, patients were excluded. Whatever underlies the repertoire differences (possibly disease activity or prior therapy) remains undefined.

The table came from immunoSEQ multiplex PCR; TCRdb's copy has only in-frame clones and leaves some out. The top ten hold over 4.5% of the sample, which has tens of thousands of clones, about 64% seen once. No patient escaped relapse after autologous stem cell transplantation, and brentuximab vedotin exposure varied. The specimen was peripheral blood mononuclear cells (PBMCs), collected at baseline. This clonotype was sampled from a human donor with classical Hodgkin lymphoma.

The CDR3: CTSSQEREEGYGYTF. DNA for the CDR3: TGCACCAGCAGCCAAGAGAGGGAAGAGGGCTATGGCTACACCTTC. The rearrangement links TRBV1 to TRBJ1-2. TRBV1 is deemed a pseudogene. CDR3 length equals 15 residues.